What follows are 29 T cell receptor beta chains derived from one specimen sequenced in a study of cytomegalovirus exposure and HLA in healthy donors (dated by TCRdb to 2015 to 2018). The receptor library was made with the immunoSEQ multiplex PCR assay. For the multiplex PCR, a mixture combining 60 forward primers for TCR Vbeta segments and 13 reverse primers for TCR Jbeta segments was used. In its TCRdb copy, this immuneACCESS table keeps in-frame sequences only and misses some clones. Where compared with another copy, unresolved V genes explain less than half of these, and the others have no known cause. The sample table shows 150,000 to 200,000 clones, and about 81% are seen once. The ten largest make up more than 1.5% of the sample. The sequenced sample consisted of PBMCs. The origin of the receptors is a man aged 18-30 years in good health and CMV-seronegative.

The V and J genes are TRBV7-2 and TRBJ2-5; TRBD1 is a possible D gene (6 bases). The tail of the sequence fits TRBJ2-7 better, so the J call may be wrong. Looked up from germline, CDR1 is SGHTA and CDR2 is FQGNSA. The CDR3 has 15 amino acids. CDR3 nucleotide sequence: TGTGCCAGCAGCTTATCGGCTAGGGGGAACTACGAGCAGTACTTC. Its translation is CASSLSARGNYEQYF.

The chain has TRBV20-1 and TRBJ1-1; D gene uncertain. The germline CDR1 and CDR2 sequences are DFQATT and SNEGSKA (reference sequence). V lost 2 bases and J 4 bases, leaving 5 bases between the germline ends. This CDR3 has 11 residues. The CDR3 DNA is TGCAGTGCTAGACCTTCCACTGAAGCTTTCTTT. Amino acids: CSARPSTEAFF.

This chain uses TRBV4-1 with TRBJ2-5, with 16 positions matching TRBD2. The germline CDR1 and CDR2 sequences are MGHRA and YSYEKL. V lost 1 base, J lost 2 bases, and 1 base stayed unmatched. The CDR3 is 17 amino acids. The DNA of the CDR3 is TGCGCCAGCAGCCAAGGGGGACTAGCGGGAGGGCAAGAGACCCAGTACTTC. Encoded protein: CASSQGGLAGGQETQYF.

Written as DNA, the CDR3 is TGTGCCAGCAGCCCCAGGGCGACACGGGCCAGACGATACAATGAGCAGTTCTTC. Translating gives CASSPRATRARRYNEQFF. This chain joins TRBV9 and TRBJ2-1; D may be TRBD1 (5 bases). With 4 bases removed from V and 4 bases from J, the gap between germline ends came to 24 bases. Per germline, CDR1 SGDLS and CDR2 YYNGEE. The CDR3 contains 18 residues.

The CDR3: CASSQVLSQSYTGELFF. The DNA of the CDR3 is TGCGCCAGCAGCCAAGTGTTAAGCCAATCGTACACCGGGGAGCTGTTTTTT. This sequence joins TRBV4-1 and TRBJ2-2; no clear D gene. The ends were cut back, 1 base at V and 3 bases at J, with 15 bases in the middle. Germline CDR1 MGHRA, CDR2 YSYEKL. The CDR3 is 17 residues long.

The CDR3: CASSIRQGANYGYTF. In DNA, the CDR3 is TGTGCCAGTAGTATCCGACAGGGGGCTAACTATGGCTACACCTTC. The J gene is TRBJ1-2, the V gene TRBV19; 9 bases align to TRBD1. Per the germline V gene, CDR1 is LNHDA and CDR2 is SQIVND (reference sequence). The V segment lost 3 bases and the J segment 0 bases; nucleotides outside the gene matches: 2. This CDR3 contains 15 residues.

Only a few counts were recorded for this clone. The chain recombines TRBV11-2 with TRBJ2-5; no definite D call. The CDR3 totals 13 residues. Germline CDR1 is SGHAT and CDR2 is FQNNGV. Trimming removed 5 bases from V and 7 bases from J, with 14 bases in between. The CDR3: CASSLSVRGTQYF. The DNA of the CDR3 is TGTGCCAGCAGCCTATCGGTCAGAGGGACCCAGTACTTC.

This sequence joins TRBV14 and TRBJ2-1; 7 positions match TRBD2. Trimming at V came to 4 bases and at J to 9 bases, leaving 9 bases not matched to a gene. This CDR3 is 14 amino acids long. Germline V gene lookup returns CDR1 SGHDN and CDR2 FVKESK. CDR3 residues: CASSLVSSGIEQFF. The CDR3 DNA reads as TGTGCCAGCAGCCTCGTGTCCAGCGGGATTGAGCAGTTCTTC.

The V call is TRBV11-3, the J call TRBJ2-1; 8 nucleotides line up with TRBD2. This CDR3 is built from 15 residues. CDR1 and CDR2 from the germline V gene are SGHNT and YENEEA. Unmatched junction bases numbered 1, after V lost 1 base and J lost 2 bases. The chain's CDR3 is CASSLAGGTYNEQFF. CDR3 nucleotide sequence: TGTGCCAGCAGCTTAGCGGGGGGGACCTACAATGAGCAGTTCTTC.

V usage is TRBV25-1 and J usage is TRBJ1-4; 9 nucleotides align to TRBD1. Germline trimming cut 3 bases from V and 7 bases from J; bases unmatched to any gene: 9. Looked up from germline, CDR1 is MGHDK and CDR2 is SYGVNS. The CDR3 contains 16 residues. The CDR3, as DNA: TGTGCCAGCAGTGAGTTCCCCGGGACAGGGATTGAAAAACTGTTTTTT. Its translation: CASSEFPGTGIEKLFF. The full variable domain, rest sourced from reference TRBV25-1 and TRBJ1-4, is EADIYQTPRYLVIGTGKKITLECSQTMGHDKMYWYQQDPGMELHLIHYSYGVNSTEKGDLSSESTVSRIRTEHFPLTLESARPSHTSQYLCASSEFPGTGIEKLFFGSGTQLSVL.

The chain recombines TRBV10-3 with TRBJ1-1; the match to TRBD1 covers 7 bases. CDR3 length: 14 amino acids. CDR1 and CDR2 (germline): ENHRY, SYGVKD. V shed 0 bases and J 4 bases; nucleotides not matched to a gene: 2. In DNA form, the CDR3 reads TGTGCCATCAGTGAGTCGCGACAGGGCACTGAAGCTTTCTTT. Translated: CAISESRQGTEAFF.

The rearrangement uses TRBV2 and TRBJ1-2; perhaps TRBD1 as D (5 bases). Germline V lookup: CDR1 SNHLY, CDR2 FYNNEI. This CDR3 comprises 13 residues. The V end lost 10 bases, the J end lost 6 bases, and 18 bases lay between the germline ends. The CDR3 DNA reads as TGTGCCACCACACAGGACAAAAGAGATGGCTACACCTTC. Its protein product is CATTQDKRDGYTF.

The chain has TRBV2 and TRBJ1-2, with 7 bases matching TRBD1. The CDR3 is 15 residues long. Germline values: CDR1 SNHLY, CDR2 FYNNEI. After removal of 4 bases from V and 5 bases from J, the junction contained 10 bases not matched to a gene. The chain's CDR3 is CASSGDSRKFYGYTF. DNA of the CDR3: TGTGCCAGCAGTGGGGACAGCCGGAAATTTTATGGCTACACCTTC.

V usage is TRBV6-5 and J usage is TRBJ2-1; 7 nucleotides match TRBD2. Germline lookup yields CDR1 MNHEY and CDR2 SVGAGI. After removal of 2 bases from V and 5 bases from J, the junction contained 3 bases not matched to a gene. This CDR3 spans 14 amino acids. DNA for the CDR3: TGTGCCAGCAGTTACGCGGGAGACCACAATGAGCAGTTCTTC. It translates to CASSYAGDHNEQFF.

This clone was found a few times. The rearrangement links TRBV7-9 to TRBJ1-5; 7 nucleotides align to TRBD1. Germline trimming cut 6 bases from V and 1 base from J; bases unmatched to any gene: 3. The CDR3 covers 14 residues. Germline assignment: CDR1 SEHNR and CDR2 FQNEAQ (reference sequence). The CDR3 spells CASRAGGSNQPQHF. CDR3 sequence (DNA): TGTGCCAGCAGGGCAGGGGGGAGCAATCAGCCCCAGCATTTT. Full variable domain (remainder filled in from reference TRBV7-9 and TRBJ1-5): DTGVSQNPRHKITKRGQNVTFRCDPISEHNRLYWYRQTLGQGPEFLTYFQNEAQLEKSRLLSDRFSAERPKGSFSTLEIQRTEQGDSAMYLCASRAGGSNQPQHFGDGTRLSIL.

This chain connects TRBV2 to TRBJ2-7, with TRBD2 as a possible D gene (6 bases). The CDR3 length is 13 residues. Per germline, CDR1 SNHLY and CDR2 FYNNEI. The ends were cut back, 11 bases at V and 7 bases at J, with 21 bases in the middle. CDR3 sequence: CAGSRDSTGEQYF. The CDR3 DNA sequence: TGTGCCGGATCTCGGGACTCAACCGGGGAGCAGTACTTC. Full variable domain (remainder filled in from reference TRBV2 and TRBJ2-7): EPEVTQTPSHQVTQMGQEVILRCVPISNHLYFYWYRQILGQKVEFLVSFYNNEISEKSEIFDDQFSVERPDGSNFTLKIRSTKLEDSAMYFCAGSRDSTGEQYFGPGTRLTVT.

This clone was counted a single time. The chain employs TRBV5-5 and TRBJ1-2, with 9 bases matching TRBD1. CDR3 length equals 14 residues. Germline V CDR1 and CDR2: SGHKS, YYEKEE (reference sequence). V was pared by 2 bases and J by 6 bases, with 5 bases of the junction left unmatched. CDR3 nucleotide sequence: TGTGCCAGCAGCTTTTCGTGGACAGGGGATGGCTACACCTTC. Translated, it gives CASSFSWTGDGYTF.

The chain is built from TRBV5-1 and TRBJ1-2; 8 bases agree with TRBD1. Germline V lookup: CDR1 SGHRS, CDR2 YFSETQ. Trimming removed 1 base from V and 7 bases from J; junction bases left unmatched: 3. The CDR3 has 13 residues. CDR3 in amino acids: CASSLNRGSGYTF. The DNA of the CDR3 is TGCGCCAGCAGCTTGAACAGGGGGTCTGGCTACACCTTC.

The chain uses TRBV18 and TRBJ1-2; D is ambiguous. CDR3 size: 14 residues. CDR1 is KGHSH and CDR2 is LQKENI in the germline V gene. Trimming cost V 0 bases and J 4 bases, with 9 bases left between them. CDR3 coding DNA: TGTGCCAGCTCACCACCGGCCAAATCCTATGGCTACACCTTC. Protein product: CASSPPAKSYGYTF.

This clone appeared once. The V gene is TRBV5-4, the J gene TRBJ2-7; the match to TRBD1 covers 7 bases. V trimming: 2 bases; J trimming: 5 bases; junction bases outside the gene matches: 4. This CDR3 contains 13 residues. Germline assignment: CDR1 SGHNT and CDR2 YYREEE (reference sequence). This CDR3 is CASSLQGPNEQYF. The CDR3 DNA is TGTGCCAGCAGCTTACAGGGGCCCAACGAGCAGTACTTC.

The rearrangement links TRBV5-5 to TRBJ2-3; 13 bases match TRBD2. The germline CDR1 and CDR2 sequences are SGHKS and YYEKEE (reference sequence). The junction had 6 bases not matched to a gene; V was cut back by 4 bases and J by 4 bases. This CDR3 is 16 amino acids long. DNA for the CDR3: TGTGCCAGCAGCGAGCCGGGACTAGCGGGACCAGATACGCAGTATTTT. Translation gives CASSEPGLAGPDTQYF. Looking up the rest from reference TRBV5-5 and TRBJ2-3 gives the full variable domain: DAGVTQSPTHLIKTRGQQVTLRCSPISGHKSVSWYQQVLGQGPQFIFQYYEKEERGRGNFPDRFSARQFPNYSSELNVNALLLGDSALYLCASSEPGLAGPDTQYFGPGTRLTVL.

The table lists this clone with a count of one. The chain recombines TRBV9 with TRBJ1-1; D is unclear. The ends were cut back, 4 bases at V and 1 base at J, with 14 bases in the middle. The germline V gene encodes CDR1 SGDLS and CDR2 YYNGEE. The CDR3 contains 15 residues. CDR3: CASSLGNRPNTEAFF. The DNA of the CDR3 is TGTGCCAGCAGCCTAGGGAACAGACCGAACACTGAAGCTTTCTTT. Together with reference TRBV9 and TRBJ1-1, the CDR3 gives the full variable domain: DSGVTQTPKHLITATGQRVTLRCSPRSGDLSVYWYQQSLDQGLQFLIQYYNGEERAKGNILERFSAQQFPDLHSELNLSSLELGDSALYFCASSLGNRPNTEAFFGQGTRLTVV.

In the case of this clone: Other DNA sequences in this specimen translate into the identical CDR3. The CDR3 here is CASTPTSGRLKLFF. The CDR3 region has the DNA TGTGCCAGCACCCCTACTAGCGGTCGGTTGAAGCTGTTTTTT. The chain joins TRBV7-9 to TRBJ2-2, with 8 bases lining up with TRBD2. The CDR3 runs to 14 residues. Germline-derived CDR1 and CDR2 are SEHNR and FQNEAQ (reference sequence). The J segment lost 12 bases and the V segment lost 7 bases, leaving 13 bases of the junction unmatched.

This clone was counted a few times. This chain uses TRBV4-3 with TRBJ1-1, with D hard to call. The germline V and J ends were trimmed by 1 base and 0 bases, with 12 bases remaining between them. This CDR3 has 16 residues. The germline CDR1 and CDR2 sequences are LGHNA and YSLEER. The CDR3 sequence: CASSQVPGIMNTEAFF. In DNA form, the CDR3 reads TGCGCCAGCAGCCAAGTCCCGGGGATAATGAACACTGAAGCTTTCTTT.

This chain links TRBV7-3 with TRBJ2-2, with 7 bases lining up with TRBD2. The V segment lost 1 base and the J segment 1 base; nucleotides outside the gene matches: 6. CDR1 SGHTA and CDR2 FQGTGA come from the germline V gene. This CDR3 region has 17 residues. CDR3 in DNA: TGTGCCAGCAGCTTAAATCCCCTAGCGGTGAACACCGGGGAGCTGTTTTTT. Amino acids: CASSLNPLAVNTGELFF.

This clone occurred a few times. A junction boundary mismatches the germline segment, possibly from a read error. This sequence joins TRBV30 and TRBJ1-6; TRBD1 matches at 9 bases. Germline V gene data show CDR1 as GTSNPN and CDR2 as SVGIG (reference sequence). The CDR3 loop spans 12 amino acids. The CDR3: CAWSVGRTGVYF. In DNA, the CDR3 is TGTGCCTGGAGTGTGGGCCGGACAGGGGTCTACTTT.

V and J are TRBV28 and TRBJ1-4; TRBD1 matches 7 bases. The V gene end was trimmed by 6 bases and the J gene end by 8 bases; junction bases not matched to a gene: 15. This CDR3 has 16 residues. CDR1 is MDHEN, CDR2 SYDVKM, per germline. The CDR3 DNA is TGTGCCAGCAGCAACAAAAAGAGGGGGCGCCGCGAAAAACTGTTTTTT. This translates into CASSNKKRGRREKLFF.

This rearrangement joins TRBV9 to TRBJ2-5, with TRBD2 matching over 7 bases. V was pared by 4 bases and J by 1 base, with 7 bases of the junction left unmatched. The CDR3 length is 15 residues. Germline-derived CDR1 and CDR2 are SGDLS and YYNGEE. The CDR3 sequence is CASSLGTIAQETQYF. The CDR3 DNA sequence: TGTGCCAGCAGCCTCGGGACTATTGCCCAAGAGACCCAGTACTTC.

This chain joins TRBV9 and TRBJ2-3, with 15 bases aligning to TRBD2. V lost 4 bases and J lost 2; bases outside the gene matches: 8. CDR1 SGDLS and CDR2 YYNGEE come from the germline V gene. This CDR3 region has 18 residues. The CDR3 coding sequence is TGTGCCAGCAGCCTGATGGGGACTAGCGGGAGGACCACAGATACGCAGTATTTT. It translates to CASSLMGTSGRTTDTQYF.